The 11 T cell receptor beta chains in this list originate from one sample, sequenced in a study of blood T cell repertoires in COVID-19. Libraries were prepared by immunoSEQ multiplex PCR; TCRdb keeps only in-frame clonotypes and omits some of them. The sample lists 190,000 or so clones, roughly 87% occurring once. The specimen was PBMCs or T cells enriched from blood (not recorded which). These receptors came from a woman in her thirties who had recovered from COVID-19.

This chain joins TRBV7-3 and TRBJ2-3, with 7 bases aligning to TRBD2. V lost 2 bases to trimming and J lost 3 bases; unmatched junction nucleotides: 5. Germline CDR1 and CDR2: SGHTA and FQGTGA. The CDR3 consists of 15 residues. The CDR3 loop is CASSLGGEGTDTQYF. CDR3 coding DNA: TGTGCCAGCAGCTTAGGCGGGGAGGGGACAGATACGCAGTATTTT. Supplemented by reference TRBV7-3 and TRBJ2-3, the full variable domain reads GAGVSQTPSNKVTEKGKYVELRCDPISGHTALYWYRQSLGQGPEFLIYFQGTGAADDSGLPNDRFFAVRPEGSVSTLKIQRTERGDSAVYLCASSLGGEGTDTQYFGPGTRLTVL.

This sequence joins TRBV3-1 (or the pseudogene TRBV3-2) and TRBJ2-3; 10 nucleotides match TRBD1. The ends lost 0 bases at V and 5 bases at J; junction bases unmatched: 8. The CDR3 contains 17 residues. The germline gives CDR1 LGHDT, CDR2 YNNKEL (reference sequence). The CDR3 DNA follows: TGTGCCAGCAGCCAAGATCAATGGACAGGGGGGATAGATACGCAGTATTTT. As protein: CASSQDQWTGGIDTQYF.

This clone was found once. The CDR3 reads CASNGGRPFSGELFF. The CDR3 nucleotides are TGTGCCAGCAATGGGGGGAGGCCCTTCTCCGGGGAGCTGTTTTTT. The chain carries TRBV6-5 and TRBJ2-2, with D possibly TRBD2 on 6 matching bases. CDR1 and CDR2 from the germline V gene are MNHEY and SVGAGI. CDR3 length: 15 amino acids. V lost 7 bases, J lost 6 bases, and 18 bases lay in between.

This chain connects TRBV25-1 to TRBJ1-1, with a possible D match to TRBD1 (6 bases). The V end lost 8 bases, the J end lost 3 bases, and 16 bases lay between the germline ends. The CDR3 is 14 amino acids. CDR1 and CDR2 (germline): MGHDK, SYGVNS. This CDR3 reads CASGDTEEDTEAFF. In DNA, the CDR3 is TGTGCCAGCGGGGACACCGAGGAGGACACTGAAGCTTTCTTT.

This rearrangement joins TRBV27 to TRBJ1-1; D perhaps matches TRBD1 (5 bases). The CDR3 has 15 amino acids. The V gene's germline CDR1 is MNHEY and CDR2 SMNVEV (reference sequence). V shed 6 bases and J shed 0 bases, with 14 bases lying between them. For the CDR3, the DNA is TGTGCCAGCAGCCCGGTCAGGGATATGAACACTGAAGCTTTCTTT. This encodes CASSPVRDMNTEAFF.

The chain joins TRBV24-1 to TRBJ1-5; no firm D call. V shed 1 base and J shed 7 bases, with 10 bases lying between them. From germline, CDR1 is KGHDR and CDR2 SFDVKD. There are 14 residues in the CDR3. CDR3 bases: TGTGCCACCAGTGATTTCGGCGAGGGACAGCCCCAGCATTTT. Its translation is CATSDFGEGQPQHF.

V is TRBV2 and J is TRBJ2-2; 7 nucleotides match TRBD1. Germline CDR1 SNHLY, CDR2 FYNNEI. The CDR3 is 14 residues long. Unmatched junction bases numbered 7, after V lost 6 bases and J lost 6 bases. CDR3 bases: TGTGCCAGCAGCTACGACAGGGACCCCGGGGAGCTGTTTTTT. It is translated as CASSYDRDPGELFF.

The genes are TRBV29-1 and TRBJ2-1; 7 nucleotides agree with TRBD2. The CDR3 covers 11 residues. Germline-derived CDR1 and CDR2 are SQVTM and ANQGSEA. J was trimmed by 14 bases and V by 6 bases; bases with no gene match: 10. The CDR3 DNA follows: TGCAGCGTCGCACTAGCGCCCCTCGAGTTCTTC. The encoded protein is CSVALAPLEFF.

The chain recombines TRBV3-1 (or the pseudogene TRBV3-2) with TRBJ1-3; D is possibly TRBD1 (5 bases). The CDR3 has 16 residues. Germline V lookup: CDR1 LGHDT, CDR2 YNNKEL (reference sequence). V dropped 5 bases and J dropped 0 bases, with 14 bases sitting between them. CDR3 in DNA: TGTGCCAGCAGCTCCAGGGTTACCGACTCTGGAAACACCATATATTTT. The encoded protein is CASSSRVTDSGNTIYF.

The J gene is TRBJ2-3, the V gene TRBV6-5; 11 bases line up with TRBD2. There are 15 residues in the CDR3. Trimming cost V 1 base and J 6 bases; bases outside gene matches: 3. From germline, CDR1 is MNHEY and CDR2 SVGAGI. The CDR3 bases are TGTGCCAGCAGTTACTTTAGCGGGGGGGCTGATACGCAGTATTTT. Its translation: CASSYFSGGADTQYF.

The gene calls are TRBV12-3 or TRBV12-4 and TRBJ1-1; D not certain. The CDR3 consists of 10 residues. Between the trimmed V and J ends, which lost 6 bases and 6 bases, there was a span of 5 bases. Here the CDR3 reads CASRHSEAFF. The CDR3 DNA sequence: TGTGCCAGCAGACATTCTGAAGCTTTCTTT.